Listed here are 21 T cell receptor beta chains from one sample, sequenced in a study of blood T cell repertoires in COVID-19. Profiled with immunoSEQ multiplex PCR; TCRdb holds only in-frame clones, not every one. The sample includes 350,000 or so clones, roughly 90% of them seen just once. Input material: PBMCs or T cells enriched from blood (not recorded which). Source of these receptors: a woman aged 30 to 39 who had been exposed to COVID-19.

V usage is TRBV6-2 or TRBV6-3 and J usage is TRBJ2-7; D is unclear. V shed 5 bases and J shed 4 bases, with 6 bases lying between them. Germline V lookup: CDR1 MNHEY, CDR2 SVGEGT. The CDR3 totals 11 residues. CDR3 residues: CASSPSYEQYF. The CDR3 bases are TGTGCCAGCAGTCCGTCGTACGAGCAGTACTTC.

This CDR3 is CATSDLARGSPDTQYF. The CDR3 DNA reads TGTGCCACCAGTGATTTGGCTCGCGGGAGCCCAGATACGCAGTATTTT. This chain uses TRBV24-1 with TRBJ2-3, with TRBD2 identical over 7 bases. Per the germline V gene, CDR1 is KGHDR and CDR2 is SFDVKD. The CDR3 consists of 16 residues. J lost 4 bases, V lost 0 bases, and 6 bases had no gene match.

The rearrangement links TRBV18 to TRBJ1-1; 8 bases line up with TRBD1. Looked up from germline, CDR1 is KGHSH and CDR2 is LQKENI. V dropped 3 bases and J dropped 6; count of bases not matched to a gene: 0. The CDR3 extends over 12 amino acids. The CDR3 protein is CASSPDRAEAFF. For the CDR3, the DNA is TGTGCCAGCTCACCGGACAGGGCTGAAGCTTTCTTT.

V gene TRBV18 combines with J gene TRBJ1-1; weak D call: TRBD1 (6 bases). The CDR3 sequence is 17 residues long. With 0 bases removed from V and 3 bases from J, the gap between germline ends came to 17 bases. The V gene's germline CDR1 is KGHSH and CDR2 LQKENI. DNA of the CDR3: TGTGCCAGCTCACCACCGGCGGGGGGCGCACGGGACACTGAAGCTTTCTTT. It codes for CASSPPAGGARDTEAFF.

The V call is TRBV27, the J call TRBJ1-6, with 7 bases fitting TRBD1. This CDR3 spans 15 amino acids. Germline loops: CDR1 MNHEY, CDR2 SMNVEV (reference sequence). V was pared by 5 bases and J by 7 bases, with 8 bases of the junction left unmatched. The CDR3 DNA follows: TGTGCCAGCAGTACCACAGGGGTAGGGAATTCACCCCTCCACTTT. The encoded protein is CASSTTGVGNSPLHF.

The chain combines TRBV10-1 with TRBJ2-1; 7 bases agree with TRBD2. CDR1 is WNHNN, CDR2 SYGVQD, per germline (reference sequence). The CDR3 runs 16 residues. After removal of 4 bases from V and 7 bases from J, the junction contained 13 bases not matched to a gene. This CDR3 reads CASSVGWDYGNNEQFF. The CDR3 DNA sequence: TGCGCCAGCAGTGTCGGTTGGGACTACGGGAATAATGAGCAGTTCTTC.

V usage is TRBV9 and J usage is TRBJ2-7; no clear D gene. V was pared by 4 bases and J by 0 bases, with 14 bases between. Germline V lookup: CDR1 SGDLS, CDR2 YYNGEE. The CDR3 has 15 residues. The CDR3 is CASSPTGRSSYEQYF. The CDR3 nucleotides read TGTGCCAGCAGCCCCACTGGAAGGAGCTCCTACGAGCAGTACTTC.

In the case of this clone: Distinct nucleotide sequences in the sample also encode this CDR3. The chain has TRBV12-3 or TRBV12-4 and TRBJ2-5; TRBD1 might be the D (5 bases). Trimming took off 6 bases at V and 5 bases at J, with 13 bases between the two ends. This CDR3 has 13 residues. CDR3 nucleotide sequence: TGTGCCAGCAGCCCCCAGGGTTCGGAGACCCAGTACTTC. Translating gives CASSPQGSETQYF.

The V gene is TRBV5-1, the J gene TRBJ1-2, with TRBD1 matching 7 bases. Germline lookup yields CDR1 SGHRS and CDR2 YFSETQ. Trimming removed 3 bases from V and 3 bases from J; junction bases left unmatched: 2. This CDR3 is built from 13 residues. The CDR3 loop reads CASSYGQDYGYTF. Written as DNA, the CDR3 is TGCGCCAGCAGCTATGGACAGGACTATGGCTACACCTTC.

The chain is built from TRBV5-8 and TRBJ1-1; a weak D match, TRBD1 (5 bases). This CDR3 contains 15 residues. V was trimmed by 4 bases and J by 5 bases, leaving 18 bases between them. Germline CDR1 and CDR2: SGHTS and YDEGEE. CDR3 residues: CASSQRAGGWTEAFF. As DNA, the CDR3 is TGTGCCAGCAGCCAGAGGGCGGGGGGATGGACTGAAGCTTTCTTT.

This chain joins TRBV28 and TRBJ1-1; D ambiguous. CDR1 is MDHEN and CDR2 is SYDVKM in the germline V gene. V lost 2 bases and J lost 7, with 8 bases in between. The CDR3 runs 12 residues. The DNA of the CDR3 is TGTGCCAGCAGTTTAGTTCACGGTGAAGCTTTCTTT. This encodes CASSLVHGEAFF.

V and J are TRBV5-1 and TRBJ2-7; 7 bases agree with TRBD1. Trimming removed 0 bases from V and 3 bases from J; junction bases left unmatched: 3. The germline V gene has CDR1 SGHRS and CDR2 YFSETQ. This CDR3 comprises 14 residues. The chain's CDR3 is CASSLVGTDYEQYF. The DNA of the CDR3 is TGCGCCAGCAGCTTGGTCGGGACAGACTACGAGCAGTACTTC.

CDR3 amino acids: CASSSGQGLHTEAFF. The CDR3 DNA is TGCGCCAGCAGTTCGGGACAGGGATTGCACACTGAAGCTTTCTTT. This chain uses TRBV5-1 with TRBJ1-1; 9 bases fit TRBD1. The V gene end was trimmed by 5 bases and the J gene end by 3 bases; junction bases not matched to a gene: 8. This CDR3 is built from 15 residues. CDR1 and CDR2 from the germline V gene are SGHRS and YFSETQ.

The chain recombines TRBV3-1 (or the pseudogene TRBV3-2) with TRBJ1-5; 11 bases fit TRBD1. The CDR3 is 15 amino acids. V was clipped by 4 bases and J by 4 bases; unmatched bases: 3. Germline lookup yields CDR1 LGHDT and CDR2 YNNKEL (reference sequence). CDR3 coding DNA: TGTGCCAGCAGCCGCGGACAGGGGGCGAATCAGCCCCAGCATTTT. It specifies CASSRGQGANQPQHF.

V is TRBV2 and J is TRBJ2-7, with D uncertain. The V and J ends lost 6 bases and 0 bases respectively, with 6 bases between them. This CDR3 is built from 12 residues. Germline CDR1 is SNHLY and CDR2 is FYNNEI. The CDR3 loop is CASSVSSYEQYF. The CDR3 nucleotides read TGTGCCAGCAGCGTTAGCTCCTACGAGCAGTACTTC.

The V call is TRBV7-8, the J call TRBJ1-1, with D unresolved. This CDR3 is built from 13 residues. The germline gives CDR1 SGHVS, CDR2 FQNEAQ. V dropped 3 bases and J dropped 1 base, with 6 bases sitting between them. The CDR3 DNA reads as TGTGCCAGCAGCTTTACAGAGAACACTGAAGCTTTCTTT. Its protein is CASSFTENTEAFF.

CDR3 nucleotides: TGTGCCAGCAAGACAGGGGGGACCGGGGAGCTGTTTTTT. This encodes CASKTGGTGELFF. The chain carries TRBV12-3 or TRBV12-4 and TRBJ2-2, with 9 bases lining up with TRBD1. V dropped 7 bases and J dropped 5; count of bases not matched to a gene: 2. There are 13 residues in the CDR3.

This chain links TRBV28 with TRBJ2-7; D may be TRBD1 (5 bases). The ends were cut back, 1 base at V and 6 bases at J, with 13 bases in the middle. Looked up from germline, CDR1 is MDHEN and CDR2 is SYDVKM. The CDR3 has 14 residues. This chain's CDR3 is CASSLLRQISEQYF. CDR3 coding DNA: TGTGCCAGCAGTTTATTGAGACAGATATCCGAGCAGTACTTC.

In this sample, this clone turned up a few times. The chain links TRBV5-1 to TRBJ2-7; tentative D call: TRBD2 (6 bases). The V gene's germline CDR1 is SGHRS and CDR2 YFSETQ. The CDR3 is 14 residues long. The V gene lost 4 bases and the J gene lost 2 bases, with 13 bases spanning the gap. This chain's CDR3 is CASSPLGGTYEQYF. The CDR3 region has the DNA TGCGCCAGCAGCCCCTTGGGGGGTACCTACGAGCAGTACTTC.

The CDR3 loop reads CAWSGDRVDWGTEAFF. The CDR3 nucleotides read TGTGCCTGGAGTGGGGACAGGGTAGATTGGGGCACTGAAGCTTTCTTT. This rearrangement joins TRBV30 to TRBJ1-1; 9 bases agree with TRBD1. V shed 1 base, J shed 4 bases, and the junction held 10 bases outside the gene matches. CDR1 GTSNPN and CDR2 SVGIG come from the germline V gene (reference sequence). The CDR3 has 16 residues.

This clone was observed a few times. CDR3 amino acids: CASSFIAGGRTDTQYF. The CDR3 DNA follows: TGTGCCAGCAGTTTCATAGCGGGAGGACGCACAGATACGCAGTATTTT. The rearrangement uses TRBV27 and TRBJ2-3; 10 bases agree with TRBD2. J gave up 1 base and V 3 bases, and 4 bases lay outside the gene matches. CDR3 length: 16 residues. Germline values: CDR1 MNHEY, CDR2 SMNVEV (reference sequence).